The source of this T cell receptor (beta chain) is a study of control samples from healthy donors and cancer patients. The CDR3 extends over 15 amino acids. The germline V gene encodes CDR1 SGHRS and CDR2 YFSETQ. Trimming removed 0 bases from V and 6 bases from J, with 14 bases in between. Measured with immunoSEQ multiplex PCR; TCRdb has only the in-frame clones, and not every one. The sample holds 100,000 to 150,000 clones, roughly 87% seen once. The chain employs TRBV5-1 and TRBJ2-3; D is undetermined. Sequenced input: blood. The TCR comes from a man aged 18 to 35 in good health. CDR3 sequence: CASSLDPPYQDTQYF. CDR3 in DNA: TGCGCCAGCAGCTTGGACCCTCCCTATCAGGATACGCAGTATTTT.